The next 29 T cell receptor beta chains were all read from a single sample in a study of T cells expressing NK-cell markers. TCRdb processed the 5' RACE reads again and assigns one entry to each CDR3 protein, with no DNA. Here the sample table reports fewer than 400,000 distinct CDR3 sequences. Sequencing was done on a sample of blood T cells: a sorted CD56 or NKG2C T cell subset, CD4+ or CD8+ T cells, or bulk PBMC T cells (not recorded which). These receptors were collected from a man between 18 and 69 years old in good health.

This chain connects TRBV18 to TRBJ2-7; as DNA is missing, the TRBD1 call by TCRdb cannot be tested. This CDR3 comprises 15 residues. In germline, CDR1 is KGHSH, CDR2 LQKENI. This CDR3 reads CASSPPRGLVYEQYF. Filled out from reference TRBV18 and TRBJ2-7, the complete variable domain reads NAGVMQNPRHLVRRRGQEARLRCSPMKGHSHVYWYRQLPEEGLKFMVYLQKENIIDESGMPKERFSAEFPKEGPSILRIQQVVRGDSAAYFCASSPPRGLVYEQYFGPGTRLTVT.

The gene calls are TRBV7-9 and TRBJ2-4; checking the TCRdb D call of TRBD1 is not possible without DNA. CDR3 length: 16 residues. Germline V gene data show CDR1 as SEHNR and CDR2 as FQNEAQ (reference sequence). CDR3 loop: CASSPGPRLAKNIQYF.

This chain's CDR3 is CASSLADRGRYEQYF. The chain employs TRBV7-2 and TRBJ2-7. The germline CDR1 and CDR2 sequences are SGHTA and FQGNSA. CDR3 length: 15 residues.

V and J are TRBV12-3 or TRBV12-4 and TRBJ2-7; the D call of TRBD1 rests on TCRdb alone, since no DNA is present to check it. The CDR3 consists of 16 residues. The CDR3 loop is CASSLKGTTHSYEQYF.

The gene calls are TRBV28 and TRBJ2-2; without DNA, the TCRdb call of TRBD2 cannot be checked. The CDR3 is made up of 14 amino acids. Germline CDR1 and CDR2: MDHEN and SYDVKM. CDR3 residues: CASRDFLTGGELFF.

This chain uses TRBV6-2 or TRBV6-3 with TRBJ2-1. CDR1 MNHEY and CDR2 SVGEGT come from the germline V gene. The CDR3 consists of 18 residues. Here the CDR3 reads CAIGVSQIPTWNYNEQFF.

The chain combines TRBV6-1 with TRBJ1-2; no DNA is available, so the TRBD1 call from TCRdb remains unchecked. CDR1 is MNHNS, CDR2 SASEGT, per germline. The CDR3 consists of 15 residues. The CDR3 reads CASSRTVPPRYGYTF.

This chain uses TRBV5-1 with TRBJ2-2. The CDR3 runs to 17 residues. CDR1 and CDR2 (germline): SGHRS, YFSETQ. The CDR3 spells CASSLEFQPSNTGELFF.

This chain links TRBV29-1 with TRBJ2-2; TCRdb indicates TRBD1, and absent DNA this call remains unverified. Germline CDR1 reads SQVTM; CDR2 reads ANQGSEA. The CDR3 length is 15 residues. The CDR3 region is CSAKTTALNTGELFF.

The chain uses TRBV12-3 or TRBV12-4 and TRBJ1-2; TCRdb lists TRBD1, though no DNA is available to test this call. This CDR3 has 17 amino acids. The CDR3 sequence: CASSFSFGLGRIYGYTF.

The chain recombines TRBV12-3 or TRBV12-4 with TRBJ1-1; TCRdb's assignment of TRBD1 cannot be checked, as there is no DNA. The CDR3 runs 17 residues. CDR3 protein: CASSLARKGDMNTEAFF.

The CDR3 here is CATSGTTGALNTGELFF. The chain recombines TRBV24-1 with TRBJ2-2; the TCRdb D gene call, TRBD2, has no DNA to confirm it. Germline lookup yields CDR1 KGHDR and CDR2 SFDVKD. This CDR3 is 17 amino acids long.

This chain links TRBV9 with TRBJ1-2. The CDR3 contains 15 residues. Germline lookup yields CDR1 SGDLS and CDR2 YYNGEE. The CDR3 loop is CASSVLRRANYGYTF.

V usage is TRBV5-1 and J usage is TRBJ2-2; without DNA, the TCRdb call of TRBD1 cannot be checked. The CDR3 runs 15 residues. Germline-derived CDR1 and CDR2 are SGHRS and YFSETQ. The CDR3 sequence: CASPRGTGGKGELFF.

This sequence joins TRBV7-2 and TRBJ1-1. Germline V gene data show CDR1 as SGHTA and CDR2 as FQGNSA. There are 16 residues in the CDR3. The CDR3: CASSLVLESLNTEAFF.

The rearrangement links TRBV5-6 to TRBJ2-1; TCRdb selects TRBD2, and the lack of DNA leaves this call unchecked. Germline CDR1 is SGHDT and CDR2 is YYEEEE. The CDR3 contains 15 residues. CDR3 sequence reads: CASSSPLSGGAEQFF.

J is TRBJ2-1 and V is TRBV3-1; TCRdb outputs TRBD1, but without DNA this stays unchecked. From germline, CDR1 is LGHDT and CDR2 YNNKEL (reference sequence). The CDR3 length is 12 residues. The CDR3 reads CASRRDTHVLFF.

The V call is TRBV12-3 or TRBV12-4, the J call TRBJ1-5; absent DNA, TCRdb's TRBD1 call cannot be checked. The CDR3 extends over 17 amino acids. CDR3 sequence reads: CASSPHRTGEGNQPQHF.

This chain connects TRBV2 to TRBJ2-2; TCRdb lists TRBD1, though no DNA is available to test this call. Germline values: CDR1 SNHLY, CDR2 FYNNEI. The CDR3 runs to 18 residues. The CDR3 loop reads CASFGADRKFANTGELFF.

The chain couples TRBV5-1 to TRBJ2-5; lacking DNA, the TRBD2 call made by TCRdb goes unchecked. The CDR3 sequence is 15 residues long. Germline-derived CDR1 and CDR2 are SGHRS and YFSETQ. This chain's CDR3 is CASSRGWAAGETQYF.

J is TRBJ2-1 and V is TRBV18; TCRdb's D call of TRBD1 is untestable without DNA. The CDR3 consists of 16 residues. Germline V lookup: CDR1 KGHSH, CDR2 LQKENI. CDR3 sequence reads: CASSPRGGAGYNEQFF.

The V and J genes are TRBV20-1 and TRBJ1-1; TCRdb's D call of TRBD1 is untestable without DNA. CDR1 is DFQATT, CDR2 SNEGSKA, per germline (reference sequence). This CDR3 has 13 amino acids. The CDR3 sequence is CSATDRVGFAAFF.

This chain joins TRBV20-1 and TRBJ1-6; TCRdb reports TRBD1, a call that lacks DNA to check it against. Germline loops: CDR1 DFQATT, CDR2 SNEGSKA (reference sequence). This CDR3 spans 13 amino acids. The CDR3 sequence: CSAGDRSNSPLHF.

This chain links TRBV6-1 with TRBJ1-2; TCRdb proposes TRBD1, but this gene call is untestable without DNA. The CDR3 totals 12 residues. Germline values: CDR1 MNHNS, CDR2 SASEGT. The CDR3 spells CASTHDRGGYTF.

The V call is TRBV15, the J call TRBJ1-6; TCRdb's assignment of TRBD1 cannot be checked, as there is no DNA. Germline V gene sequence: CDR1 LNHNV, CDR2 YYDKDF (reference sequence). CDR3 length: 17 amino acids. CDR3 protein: CATSRSRQGALNSPLHF. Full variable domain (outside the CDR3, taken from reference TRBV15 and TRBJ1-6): DAMVIQNPRYQVTQFGKPVTLSCSQTLNHNVMYWYQQKSSQAPKLLFHYYDKDFNNEADTPDNFQSRRPNTSFCFLDIRSPGLGDTAMYLCATSRSRQGALNSPLHFGNGTRLTVT.

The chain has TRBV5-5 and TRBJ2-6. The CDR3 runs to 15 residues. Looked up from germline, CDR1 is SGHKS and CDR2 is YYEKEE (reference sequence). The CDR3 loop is CASSLGPLEANVLTF.

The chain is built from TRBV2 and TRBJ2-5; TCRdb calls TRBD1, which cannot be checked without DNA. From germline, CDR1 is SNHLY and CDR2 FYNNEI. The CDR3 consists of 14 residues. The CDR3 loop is CASSYRKTQETQYF.

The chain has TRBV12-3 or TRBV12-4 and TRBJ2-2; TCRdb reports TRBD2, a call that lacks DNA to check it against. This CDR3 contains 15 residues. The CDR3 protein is CASSDGLATSEELFF.

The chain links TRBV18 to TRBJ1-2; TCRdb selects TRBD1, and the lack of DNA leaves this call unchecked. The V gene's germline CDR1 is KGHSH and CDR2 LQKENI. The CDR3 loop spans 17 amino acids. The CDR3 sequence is CASSLRRDSHYSYGYTF.